Presented here are 8 T cell receptor beta chains from one specimen sequenced in a study of T cell responses to AZD1222 COVID-19 vaccine. Generated by immunoSEQ multiplex PCR, the TCRdb table keeps only in-frame clones and is missing some. The sample records 95,000 to 150,000 clones, roughly 90% being singletons. The sequencing used peripheral blood, collected on day 0 of AZD1222 vaccination. Receptors were obtained from an adult in good health.

In its sample, this clone was seen a few times. The genes are TRBV27 and TRBJ2-7; D not resolved. Germline V gene sequence: CDR1 MNHEY, CDR2 SMNVEV (reference sequence). Trimming took 3 bases from V and 2 from J, leaving 14 bases between them. The CDR3 spans 15 residues. CDR3 protein: CASSFDIISAYEQYF. The CDR3, as DNA: TGTGCCAGCAGTTTCGACATTATCAGCGCCTACGAGCAGTACTTC.

The chain is built from TRBV13 and TRBJ1-3; the D gene is possibly TRBD1 (5 bases). The CDR3 has 14 amino acids. Germline V gene sequence: CDR1 PRHDT, CDR2 FYEKMQ (reference sequence). V dropped 3 bases and J dropped 2 bases, with 8 bases sitting between them. The CDR3 is CASSLTVAGNTIYF. The CDR3, as DNA: TGTGCCAGCAGCTTGACAGTCGCTGGAAACACCATATATTTT.

The chain employs TRBV5-1 and TRBJ2-3, with D perhaps TRBD1 or TRBD2 (5 bases each). The CDR3 spans 13 residues. Germline V gene lookup returns CDR1 SGHRS and CDR2 YFSETQ. The V gene lost 4 bases and the J gene lost 5 bases, with 11 bases spanning the gap. DNA of the CDR3: TGCGCCAGCAGCCCGGGACCGAGAGATACGCAGTATTTT. Protein sequence: CASSPGPRDTQYF. The full variable domain, with the rest looked up from reference TRBV5-1 and TRBJ2-3, is KAGVTQTPRYLIKTRGQQVTLSCSPISGHRSVSWYQQTPGQGLQFLFEYFSETQRNKGNFPGRFSGRQFSNSRSEMNVSTLELGDSALYLCASSPGPRDTQYFGPGTRLTVL.

The rearrangement links TRBV10-3 to TRBJ1-2; no clear D gene. The germline V gene has CDR1 ENHRY and CDR2 SYGVKD. The CDR3 runs to 16 residues. The germline V and J ends were trimmed by 2 bases and 0 bases, with 13 bases remaining between them. The CDR3 here is CAISEPDQIPNYGYTF. CDR3 sequence (DNA): TGTGCCATCAGTGAGCCGGATCAAATCCCTAACTATGGCTACACCTTC.

The rearrangement links TRBV9 to TRBJ1-3, with unresolved D. Germline V gene data show CDR1 as SGDLS and CDR2 as YYNGEE. The CDR3 is made up of 17 amino acids. The V and J ends lost 4 bases and 2 bases respectively, with 19 bases between them. The CDR3 DNA is TGTGCCAGCAGCACTCACCCCGGGGAGGGTACTGGAAACACCATATATTTT. It codes for CASSTHPGEGTGNTIYF.

The chain joins TRBV9 to TRBJ2-2, with D maybe TRBD1 (6 bases). The V end was cut by 4 bases, the J end by 2 bases, with 9 bases between. The CDR3 has 14 amino acids. Per the germline V gene, CDR1 is SGDLS and CDR2 is YYNGEE. The CDR3 sequence: CASSPTGNTGELFF. The DNA for the CDR3 is TGTGCCAGCAGCCCGACAGGAAACACCGGGGAGCTGTTTTTT.

In its sample, this clone was seen once. The V gene is TRBV12-3 or TRBV12-4, the J gene TRBJ2-2; D not certain. This CDR3 comprises 13 residues. Trimming took 2 bases from V and 6 from J, leaving 7 bases between them. The CDR3 DNA reads as TGTGCCAGCAGTTTAAGGTTGGCCGGGGAGCTGTTTTTT. Amino acids: CASSLRLAGELFF.

V gene TRBV12-3 or TRBV12-4 combines with J gene TRBJ2-7; a possible D gene is TRBD2 (5 bases). Between the trimmed V and J ends, which lost 6 bases and 6 bases, there was a span of 15 bases. The CDR3 extends over 13 amino acids. CDR3 sequence reads: CASSPSRAAEQYF. CDR3 coding DNA: TGTGCCAGCAGCCCAAGCCGAGCGGCCGAGCAGTACTTC.